The present entry profiles one T cell receptor (beta chain) with its context. The sample belongs to a study of cytomegalovirus exposure and HLA in healthy donors. Here immunoSEQ multiplex PCR was the method, and the copy in TCRdb shows in-frame clones only, minus some. This table holds roughly 70,000 clones, 95% to 97% found once. Germline V gives CDR1 MGHRA, CDR2 YSYEKL. Trimming pared 0 bases from V and 7 bases from J, leaving 12 bases between. The CDR3 has 14 residues. The TCR sequence derives from a woman aged 18-29 years in good health and CMV-seropositive. Specimen: PBMCs. The V gene is TRBV4-1, the J gene TRBJ1-1; possibly TRBD1 for D (5 bases). The CDR3 nucleotides are TGCGCCAGCAGCCAAGATAGGGGTGGATTTGAAGCTTTCTTT. Its protein product is CASSQDRGGFEAFF.